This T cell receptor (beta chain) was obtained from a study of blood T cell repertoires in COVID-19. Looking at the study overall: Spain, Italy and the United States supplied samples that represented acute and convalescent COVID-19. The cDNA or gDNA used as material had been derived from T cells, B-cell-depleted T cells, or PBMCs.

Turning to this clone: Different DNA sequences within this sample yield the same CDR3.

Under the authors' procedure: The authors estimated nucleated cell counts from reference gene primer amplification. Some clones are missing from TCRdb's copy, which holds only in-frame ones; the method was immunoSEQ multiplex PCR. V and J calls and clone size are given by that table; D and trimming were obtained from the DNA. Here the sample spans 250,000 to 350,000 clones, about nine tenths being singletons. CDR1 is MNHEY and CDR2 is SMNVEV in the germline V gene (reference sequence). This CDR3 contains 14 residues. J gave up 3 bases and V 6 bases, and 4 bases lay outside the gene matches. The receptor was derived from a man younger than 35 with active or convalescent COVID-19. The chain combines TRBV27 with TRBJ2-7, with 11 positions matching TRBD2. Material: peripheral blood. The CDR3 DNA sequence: TGTGCCAGCAGCCCCGGACTAGCGGGCTACGAGCAGTACTTC. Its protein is CASSPGLAGYEQYF.